Sequencing of this T cell receptor beta chain was carried out in a study of blood T cell repertoires in COVID-19. Study-wide background: The United States, Italy and Spain provided the acute and convalescent COVID-19 samples. From T cells, B-cell-depleted T cells, or PBMCs came the material, which was cDNA or gDNA.

This clone was recorded only once. Looked up from germline, CDR1 is SGHRS and CDR2 is YFSETQ. This CDR3 region has 14 residues. The V segment lost 5 bases and the J segment 2 bases; nucleotides outside the gene matches: 4. In the authors' workflow: Amplifying reference gene primers gave estimates of nucleated cell counts. Profiling relied on immunoSEQ multiplex PCR, and the TCRdb table lists in-frame clones only, not all of them. From that table come the V and J calls and clone size; the DNA was used to work out D and trimming. Among 180,000 or so clones, around 85% were seen once, and the ten largest hold approximately 8%.

This chain uses TRBV5-1 with TRBJ2-3; 8 bases map to TRBD2. This clonotype was sampled from a man aged 55 to 70 with acute or convalescent COVID-19. Sequencing was carried out using peripheral blood. This chain's CDR3 is CASRRGATTDTQYF. In DNA, the CDR3 is TGCGCCAGCAGGCGGGGGGCAACCACAGATACGCAGTATTTT.